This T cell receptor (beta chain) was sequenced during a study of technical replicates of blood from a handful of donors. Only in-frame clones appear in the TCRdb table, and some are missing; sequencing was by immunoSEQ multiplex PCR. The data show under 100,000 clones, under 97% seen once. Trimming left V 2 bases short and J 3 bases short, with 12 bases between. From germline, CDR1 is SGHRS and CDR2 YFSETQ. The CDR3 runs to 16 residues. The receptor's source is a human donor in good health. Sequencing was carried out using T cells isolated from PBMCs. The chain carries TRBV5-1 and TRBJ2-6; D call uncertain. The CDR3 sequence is CASSLNIASGANVLTF. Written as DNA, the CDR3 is TGCGCCAGCAGCTTAAATATAGCTAGTGGGGCCAACGTCCTGACTTTC.